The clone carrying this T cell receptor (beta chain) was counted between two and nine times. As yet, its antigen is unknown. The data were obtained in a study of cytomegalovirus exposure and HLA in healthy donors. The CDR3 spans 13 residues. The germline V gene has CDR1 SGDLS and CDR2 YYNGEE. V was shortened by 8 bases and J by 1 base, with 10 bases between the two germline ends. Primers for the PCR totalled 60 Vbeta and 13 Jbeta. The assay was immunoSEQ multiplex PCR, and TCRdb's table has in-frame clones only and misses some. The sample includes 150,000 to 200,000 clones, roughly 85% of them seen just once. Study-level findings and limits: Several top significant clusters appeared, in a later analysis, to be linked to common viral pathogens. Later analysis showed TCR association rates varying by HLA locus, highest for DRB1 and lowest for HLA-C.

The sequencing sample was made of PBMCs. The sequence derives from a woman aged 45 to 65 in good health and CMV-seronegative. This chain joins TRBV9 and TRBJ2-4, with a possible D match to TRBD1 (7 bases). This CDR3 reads CASAGGAKNIQYF. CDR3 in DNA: TGTGCCAGTGCAGGGGGGGCCAAAAACATTCAGTACTTC.